These T cell receptor beta chains were read from a single sample in a study of technical replicates of blood from a handful of donors. The assay was immunoSEQ multiplex PCR, and TCRdb's table has in-frame clones only and misses some. The sample contains more than 90,000 clones, 95% of which appear only once. Sample: T cells isolated from PBMCs. The receptors were gathered from a human donor in good health. CDR3s include the opening cysteine and the closing phenylalanine or tryptophan. D genes are given only for firm matches. Clone size appears in some rows only: once, few, many, or a class for an expanded clone.

d_call j_call clone_size v_call cdr3_nt cdr3_aa
- TRBJ2-1 - TRBV2 TGTGCCAGCAGTGAAGCCTACGGGACTCGACACAATGAGCAGTTCTTC CASSEAYGTRHNEQFF
TRBD1 TRBJ1-2 - TRBV28 TGTGCCAGCAGTTTGTACAGGGGAGGTGGAGGCTACACCTTC CASSLYRGGGGYTF
- TRBJ2-1 few TRBV9 TGTGCCAGCAGCGTAGCCGGGGTTACGTACAATGAGCAGTTCTTC CASSVAGVTYNEQFF
TRBD1 TRBJ2-1 - TRBV6-1 TGTGCCAGCAGTGCAGGGGGCGCCTTGAATGAGCAGTTCTTC CASSAGGALNEQFF
- TRBJ1-5 once TRBV19 TGTGCCAGTCACCGTACCCCGGGTGGGTATCAGCCCCAGCATTTT CASHRTPGGYQPQHF
- TRBJ1-5 few TRBV10-1 TGCGCCAGCAGTGAAGGGGGATCCGCCAACCCCAATCAGCCCCAGCATTTT CASSEGGSANPNQPQHF
TRBD1 TRBJ2-5 - TRBV2 TGTGCCAGCACCCTGGGACAGTTACAAGAGACCCAGTACTTC CASTLGQLQETQYF
- TRBJ2-5 - TRBV5-5 TGTGCCAGCAGTCAAAGGGGGGGGCAAGAGACCCAGTACTTC CASSQRGGQETQYF
- TRBJ1-2 - TRBV4-1 TGCGCCAGCAGCCAAAAGGGCCAGAGGAGGTTCCATGGCTACACCTTC CASSQKGQRRFHGYTF
- TRBJ2-7 - TRBV5-1 TGCGCCAGCAGCTTTAAACAGGGTAGTGACGAGCAGTACTTC CASSFKQGSDEQYF
TRBD1 TRBJ1-1 - TRBV4-1 TGCGCCAGCAGCCACCCGACAGGGTTGAACACTGAAGCTTTCTTT CASSHPTGLNTEAFF
TRBD2 TRBJ2-3 - TRBV7-2 TGTGCCAGCAGCCTCACCGGGACTAGCGGGGGGGCCGGGTTTGATACGCAGTATTTT CASSLTGTSGGAGFDTQYF
- TRBJ2-1 - TRBV4-1 TGCGCCAGCAGCCAATCAAGCGCCCGGGACAATGAGCAGTTCTTC CASSQSSARDNEQFF
- TRBJ2-1 - TRBV6-4 TGTGCCAGCAGTGACTCCCGGCTAGTGGCGGTAAATGAGCAGTTCTTC CASSDSRLVAVNEQFF
- TRBJ1-1 - TRBV28 TGTGCCAGCAGTTTGTGGGGGGCTGAAGCTTTCTTT CASSLWGAEAFF
- TRBJ2-2 - TRBV27 TGTGCCAGCAGTCCGTCCCGGGCCGGGGAGCTGTTTTTT CASSPSRAGELFF
- TRBJ1-5 - TRBV28 TGTGCCAGCATTTCAGGGGCCCAACCCGATGGCAATCAGCCCCAGCATTTT CASISGAQPDGNQPQHF